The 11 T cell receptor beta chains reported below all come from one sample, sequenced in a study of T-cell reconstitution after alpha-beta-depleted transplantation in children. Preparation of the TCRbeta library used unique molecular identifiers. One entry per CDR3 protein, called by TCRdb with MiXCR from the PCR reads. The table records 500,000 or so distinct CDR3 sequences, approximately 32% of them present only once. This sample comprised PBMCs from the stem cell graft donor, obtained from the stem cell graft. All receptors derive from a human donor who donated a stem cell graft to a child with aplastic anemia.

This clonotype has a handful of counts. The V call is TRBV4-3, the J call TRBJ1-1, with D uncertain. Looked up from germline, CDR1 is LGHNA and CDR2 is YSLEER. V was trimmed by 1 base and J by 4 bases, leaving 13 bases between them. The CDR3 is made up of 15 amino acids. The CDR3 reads CASSQVVKVRTEAFF. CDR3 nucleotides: TGCGCCAGCAGCCAAGTTGTTAAGGTTCGCACTGAAGCTTTCTTT.

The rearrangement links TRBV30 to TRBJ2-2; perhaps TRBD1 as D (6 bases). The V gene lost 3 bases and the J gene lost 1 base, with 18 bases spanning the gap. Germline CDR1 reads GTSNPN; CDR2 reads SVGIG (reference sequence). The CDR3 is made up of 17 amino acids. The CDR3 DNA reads TGTGCCTGGAGCGGGTCCAGGGGCAGTTGGAACACCGGGGAGCTGTTTTTT. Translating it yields CAWSGSRGSWNTGELFF. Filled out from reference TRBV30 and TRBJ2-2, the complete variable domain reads SQTIHQWPATLVQPVGSPLSLECTVEGTSNPNLYWYRQAAGRGLQLLFYSVGIGQISSEVPQNLSASRPQDRQFILSSKKLLLSDSGFYLCAWSGSRGSWNTGELFFGEGSRLTVL.

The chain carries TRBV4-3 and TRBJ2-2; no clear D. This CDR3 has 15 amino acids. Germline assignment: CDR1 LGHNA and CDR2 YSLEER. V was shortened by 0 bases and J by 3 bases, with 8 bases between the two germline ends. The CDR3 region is CASSQERAYTGELFF. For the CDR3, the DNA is TGCGCCAGCAGCCAAGAAAGGGCCTACACCGGGGAGCTGTTTTTT.

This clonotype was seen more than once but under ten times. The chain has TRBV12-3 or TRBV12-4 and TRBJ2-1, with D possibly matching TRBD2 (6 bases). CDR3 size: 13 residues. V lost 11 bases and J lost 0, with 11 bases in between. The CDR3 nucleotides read TGTGCCTCGGAGGGTAGCTCCTACAATGAGCAGTTCTTC. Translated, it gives CASEGSSYNEQFF.

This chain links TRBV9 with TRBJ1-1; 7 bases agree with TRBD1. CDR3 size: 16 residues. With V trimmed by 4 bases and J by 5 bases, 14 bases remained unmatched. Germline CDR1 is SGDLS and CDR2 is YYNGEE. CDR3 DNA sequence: TGTGCCAGCAGCCCATACAGGGGAGGGGGGATGACTGAAGCTTTCTTT. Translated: CASSPYRGGGMTEAFF.

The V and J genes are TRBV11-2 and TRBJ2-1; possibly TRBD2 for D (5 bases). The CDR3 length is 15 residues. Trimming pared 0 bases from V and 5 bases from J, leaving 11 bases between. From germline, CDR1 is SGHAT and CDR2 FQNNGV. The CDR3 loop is CASSLDRGVHNEQFF. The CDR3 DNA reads TGTGCCAGCAGCTTAGATCGGGGAGTCCACAATGAGCAGTTCTTC.

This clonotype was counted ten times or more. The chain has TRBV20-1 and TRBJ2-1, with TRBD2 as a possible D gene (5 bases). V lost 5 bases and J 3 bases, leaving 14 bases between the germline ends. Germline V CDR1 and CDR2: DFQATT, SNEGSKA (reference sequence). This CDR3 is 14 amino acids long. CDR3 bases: TGCAGTGCTCCTAACCCTGGACTCTACAATGAGCAGTTCTTC. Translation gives CSAPNPGLYNEQFF.

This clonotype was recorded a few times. The CDR3 reads CASSLKRLAGGADEQFF. CDR3 nucleotide sequence: TGTGCCAGCAGCTTAAAACGCTTAGCGGGAGGGGCCGATGAGCAGTTCTTC. The chain links TRBV7-2 to TRBJ2-1, with 11 bases that match TRBD2. The CDR3 length is 17 residues. The V segment lost 2 bases and the J segment 8 bases; nucleotides outside the gene matches: 11. Germline CDR1 reads SGHTA; CDR2 reads FQGNSA. Combining the CDR3 with reference TRBV7-2 and TRBJ2-1 gives the whole variable domain GAGVSQSPSNKVTEKGKDVELRCDPISGHTALYWYRQSLGQGLEFLIYFQGNSAPDKSGLPSDRFSAERTGGSVSTLTIQRTQQEDSAVYLCASSLKRLAGGADEQFFGPGTRLTVL.

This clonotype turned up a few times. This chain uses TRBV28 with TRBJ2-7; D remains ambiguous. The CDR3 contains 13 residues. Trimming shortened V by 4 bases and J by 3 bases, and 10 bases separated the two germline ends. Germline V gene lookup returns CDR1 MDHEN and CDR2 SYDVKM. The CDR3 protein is CASSSALSYEQYF. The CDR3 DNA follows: TGTGCCAGCAGTTCCGCCCTCAGCTACGAGCAGTACTTC.

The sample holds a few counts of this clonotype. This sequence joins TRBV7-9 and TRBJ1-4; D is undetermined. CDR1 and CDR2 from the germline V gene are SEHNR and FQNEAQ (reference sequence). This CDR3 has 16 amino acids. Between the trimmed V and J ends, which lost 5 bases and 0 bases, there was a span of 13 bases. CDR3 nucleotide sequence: TGTGCCAGCAGCCCCGTCCCATTTGCAACTAATGAAAAACTGTTTTTT. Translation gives CASSPVPFATNEKLFF.

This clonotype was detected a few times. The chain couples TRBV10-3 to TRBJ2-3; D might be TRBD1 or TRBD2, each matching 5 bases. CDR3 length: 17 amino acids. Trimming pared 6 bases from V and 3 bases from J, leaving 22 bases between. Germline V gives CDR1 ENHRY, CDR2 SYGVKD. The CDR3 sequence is CAIRPGRRIFETDTQYF. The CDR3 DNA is TGTGCCATCAGGCCGGGACGGAGGATTTTTGAGACAGATACGCAGTATTTT.